The entry below gives a single T cell receptor (beta chain) sequence along with its context. Its antigen is unknown. The V gene lost 6 bases and the J gene lost 4 bases, with 7 bases spanning the gap. CDR3 length equals 12 residues. Expansion of antigen-specific CD4+ T cells with viral peptide pools was carried out by the ViraFEST assay before sequencing. Subsequent to a culture period of 10 to 11 days, CD4+ T cells were isolated. Vaccine recipients lacked prior SARS-CoV-2 infection and had negative nucleocapsid antibodies. Peptides at 8.5 to 10 ug/ml and IL-2 at around 9.3 IU/ml were added to a few million PBMC per well. This entry belongs to a study of vaccination effects on CD4 cells after COVID-19. Study-level background: Participants completed two doses of the BNT162b2 or mRNA-1273 vaccine. Study-wide results and caveats: The study found marked clonal contraction of infection- and vaccine-induced clones late after vaccination. The study enrolled few convalescent patients and sampled no early post-infection timepoints.

Profiling relied on immunoSEQ multiplex PCR, and the TCRdb table lists in-frame clones only, not all of them. The table has 68,000 or so clones, about four fifths seen once. Source: CD4+ T cells from PBMCs cultured with SARS-CoV-2 spike peptides, taken before COVID-19 vaccination. This TCR came from a human donor who received a COVID-19 vaccine. The rearrangement uses TRBV12-3 or TRBV12-4 and TRBJ1-5; no reliable D call. The CDR3 region has the DNA TGTGCCAGCAGCCGGCGAAATCAGCCCCAGCATTTT. Amino acids: CASSRRNQPQHF.